These 3 T cell receptor beta chains originate from one sample sequenced in a study of monozygotic twins with cystic fibrosis. TCRdb's copy holds only in-frame clones and misses some; the assay was immunoSEQ multiplex PCR. The sample lists 30,000 to 40,000 clones, just over 90% occurring once. Sequenced: blood. The receptors stem from a boy between 2 and 15 years old with cystic fibrosis.

This chain links TRBV13 with TRBJ1-4; unclear D gene. The CDR3 loop spans 15 amino acids. V dropped 7 bases and J dropped 2 bases, with 14 bases sitting between them. Germline-derived CDR1 and CDR2 are PRHDT and FYEKMQ (reference sequence). CDR3 loop: CASKIGGKTNEKLFF. The CDR3 DNA reads TGTGCCAGCAAAATCGGAGGGAAGACTAATGAAAAACTGTTTTTT.

This clone was counted a single time. This rearrangement joins TRBV5-6 to TRBJ1-3; 7 bases are shared with TRBD1. The V segment lost 4 bases and the J segment 2 bases; nucleotides outside the gene matches: 6. In germline, CDR1 is SGHDT, CDR2 YYEEEE. The CDR3 runs 15 residues. In DNA, the CDR3 is TGTGCCAGCAGCCTCTCGACAGGGACTGGAAACACCATATATTTT. Translation: CASSLSTGTGNTIYF.

This rearrangement joins TRBV27 to TRBJ1-1; the D is unclear. The CDR3 is 13 residues long. Per the germline V gene, CDR1 is MNHEY and CDR2 is SMNVEV (reference sequence). Between the trimmed V and J ends, which lost 6 bases and 1 base, there was a span of 9 bases. The DNA of the CDR3 is TGTGCCAGCAGGTCTCATGGGAACACTGAAGCTTTCTTT. This encodes CASRSHGNTEAFF.